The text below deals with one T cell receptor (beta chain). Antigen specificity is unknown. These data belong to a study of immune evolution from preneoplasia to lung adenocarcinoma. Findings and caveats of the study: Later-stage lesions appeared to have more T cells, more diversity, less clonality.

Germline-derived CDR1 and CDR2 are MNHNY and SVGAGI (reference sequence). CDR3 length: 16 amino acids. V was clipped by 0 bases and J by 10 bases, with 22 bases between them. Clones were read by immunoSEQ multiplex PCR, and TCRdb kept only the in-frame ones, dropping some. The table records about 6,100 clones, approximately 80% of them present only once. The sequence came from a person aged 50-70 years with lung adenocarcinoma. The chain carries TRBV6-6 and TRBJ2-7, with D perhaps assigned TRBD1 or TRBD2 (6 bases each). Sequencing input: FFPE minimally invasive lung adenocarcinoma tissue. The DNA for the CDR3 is TGTGCCAGCAGTTACTCGAGTAGGGGGGACCTACGAGGTCAGTACTTC. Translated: CASSYSSRGDLRGQYF.